The 25 T cell receptor beta chains below were found in one sample sequenced in a study of cytomegalovirus exposure and HLA in healthy donors. With 60 Vbeta and 13 Jbeta primers, the PCR was carried out. The data were produced by immunoSEQ multiplex PCR, yet TCRdb's version contains in-frame clones alone and is incomplete. Of about 130,000 clones detected, 8.5% to 10% appear once; the ten largest clones hold 1.8%. The specimen was PBMCs. Receptors originate from a man between 45 and 60 years old in good health and CMV-seronegative.

This clone has just a few counts. The chain is built from TRBV18 and TRBJ2-5; possibly TRBD2 for D (6 bases). The V gene lost 3 bases and the J gene lost 1 base, with 12 bases spanning the gap. Germline V lookup: CDR1 KGHSH, CDR2 LQKENI. The CDR3 runs to 15 residues. The CDR3 nucleotides read TGTGCCAGCTCACCGAATTGGGGACTCCAAGAGACCCAGTACTTC. It specifies CASSPNWGLQETQYF.

This clone was seen more than once but under ten times. This chain links TRBV11-2 with TRBJ1-4; TRBD1 matches at 10 bases. V was clipped by 4 bases and J by 8 bases; unmatched bases: 4. CDR1 SGHAT and CDR2 FQNNGV come from the germline V gene. The CDR3 has 14 amino acids. This chain's CDR3 is CASSSDRGGEKLFF. In DNA, the CDR3 is TGTGCCAGCAGCTCGGACAGGGGGGGGGAAAAACTGTTTTTT.

The rearrangement links TRBV7-8 to TRBJ1-4, with D tentatively TRBD1 (6 bases). The ends were cut back, 6 bases at V and 8 bases at J, with 19 bases in the middle. Germline V lookup: CDR1 SGHVS, CDR2 FQNEAQ. This CDR3 contains 15 residues. The CDR3 spells CASRSTQGLGEKLFF. DNA for the CDR3: TGTGCCAGCAGATCGACCCAGGGGCTCGGCGAAAAACTGTTTTTT.

This rearrangement joins TRBV6-5 to TRBJ2-7; 10 bases line up with TRBD2. Germline-derived CDR1 and CDR2 are MNHEY and SVGAGI. The CDR3 extends over 15 amino acids. V lost 5 bases, J lost 0 bases, and 4 bases stayed unmatched. CDR3 loop: CASSLGTSVSYEQYV. The CDR3 region has the DNA TGTGCCAGCAGTCTAGGGACTAGCGTCTCCTACGAGCAGTACGTC.

This sequence joins TRBV18 and TRBJ1-1, with D perhaps TRBD1 (6 bases). V shed 3 bases and J shed 0 bases, with 11 bases lying between them. Germline-derived CDR1 and CDR2 are KGHSH and LQKENI. The CDR3 is 15 residues long. CDR3 in amino acids: CASSPLGQLNTEAFF. DNA of the CDR3: TGTGCCAGCTCACCGCTCGGACAGCTGAACACTGAAGCTTTCTTT.

The rearrangement joins TRBV5-1 to TRBJ2-7; 8 nucleotides match TRBD2. Germline CDR1 reads SGHRS; CDR2 reads YFSETQ. The CDR3 totals 18 residues. V lost 0 bases and J lost 6; bases outside the gene matches: 17. CDR3 in DNA: TGCGCCAGCAGCTTGGAGGCCGGGAAAGCGGGAGAAGGTGCCGAGCAGTACTTC. Residues: CASSLEAGKAGEGAEQYF.

This sequence joins TRBV18 and TRBJ2-6; 11 bases align to TRBD2. The V gene end was trimmed by 3 bases and the J gene end by 4 bases; junction bases not matched to a gene: 8. This CDR3 comprises 18 residues. CDR1 and CDR2 (germline): KGHSH, LQKENI. The CDR3 coding sequence is TGTGCCAGCTCACCCCAACTAGCGGGAGTGTCCGGGGCCAACGTCCTGACTTTC. Protein product: CASSPQLAGVSGANVLTF.

CDR3 DNA: TGTGCTAGTGGCCCGACAGGAGGCTTCACCCCTGGAGCTTTCTTT. Translating it yields CASGPTGGFTPGAFF. The V gene is TRBV12-5, the J gene TRBJ1-1, with TRBD1 as a possible D gene (6 bases). The CDR3 covers 15 residues. Trimming pared 6 bases from V and 10 bases from J, leaving 24 bases between. The germline CDR1 and CDR2 sequences are LGHNT and FRNRAP. The variable domain in full, completed from reference TRBV12-5 and TRBJ1-1, reads DARVTQTPRHKVTEMGQEVTMRCQPILGHNTVFWYRQTMMQGLELLAYFRNRAPLDDSGMPKDRFSAEMPDATLATLKIQPSEPRDSAVYFCASGPTGGFTPGAFFGQGTRLTVV.

J is TRBJ1-2 and V is TRBV18; 7 bases are a match to TRBD1. This CDR3 region has 15 residues. Losses at the gene ends were 4 bases for V and 2 bases for J; bases not matched to a gene: 7. Germline loops: CDR1 KGHSH, CDR2 LQKENI. The chain's CDR3 is CASSHDRDLNYGYTF. The DNA of the CDR3 is TGTGCCAGCTCACATGACAGGGATCTCAACTATGGCTACACCTTC.

This chain joins TRBV4-1 and TRBJ1-4, with 11 nucleotides matching TRBD1. Germline V gene lookup returns CDR1 MGHRA and CDR2 YSYEKL. After removal of 0 bases from V and 7 bases from J, the junction contained 4 bases not matched to a gene. The CDR3 sequence is 16 residues long. The CDR3 spells CASSQDRGQGGEKLFF. The CDR3 bases are TGCGCCAGCAGCCAAGATAGGGGACAGGGGGGTGAAAAACTGTTTTTT.

This clone turned up a few times. V is TRBV28 and J is TRBJ2-1; 11 bases match TRBD1. Germline loops: CDR1 MDHEN, CDR2 SYDVKM. V trimming: 4 bases; J trimming: 3 bases; junction bases outside the gene matches: 2. The CDR3 runs 15 residues. The CDR3: CASSSGTGGYNEQFF. Here the CDR3 DNA reads TGTGCCAGCAGTTCCGGGACAGGGGGCTACAATGAGCAGTTCTTC. Looking up the rest from reference TRBV28 and TRBJ2-1 gives the full variable domain: DVKVTQSSRYLVKRTGEKVFLECVQDMDHENMFWYRQDPGLGLRLIYFSYDVKMKEKGDIPEGYSVSREKKERFSLILESASTNQTSMYLCASSSGTGGYNEQFFGPGTRLTVL.

V usage is TRBV27 and J usage is TRBJ2-7; D is perhaps TRBD1 (5 bases). Germline V gives CDR1 MNHEY, CDR2 SMNVEV (reference sequence). Trimming removed 3 bases at V and 9 bases at J, with 12 bases between. The CDR3 totals 12 residues. The DNA for the CDR3 is TGTGCCAGCAGTTTTAGGGGCTCGAGGCAGTACTTC. Its protein is CASSFRGSRQYF.

This clone was picked up a small number of times. The rearrangement links TRBV19 to TRBJ1-4, with D tentatively TRBD1 (6 bases). The CDR3 runs 16 residues. V was cut by 2 bases and J by 8 bases, with 18 bases left in between. Germline V gives CDR1 LNHDA, CDR2 SQIVND (reference sequence). CDR3 residues: CASSIREDSLREKLFF. CDR3 DNA: TGTGCCAGTAGTATACGCGAGGACAGTCTTCGAGAAAAACTGTTTTTT.

Only a few counts were recorded for this clone. The chain combines TRBV5-6 with TRBJ1-2; TRBD1 matches 7 bases. Unmatched junction bases numbered 16, after V lost 3 bases and J lost 8 bases. The CDR3 is 16 residues long. Looked up from germline, CDR1 is SGHDT and CDR2 is YYEEEE. The CDR3 bases are TGTGCCAGCAGCTACTACGACAGGGCCGCGAGGGGCGGCTACACCTTC. Residues: CASSYYDRAARGGYTF.

This chain links TRBV7-3 with TRBJ2-5, with D perhaps matching TRBD1 (7 bases). The CDR3 sequence is 12 residues long. Trimming removed 2 bases from V and 7 bases from J, with 8 bases in between. Germline-derived CDR1 and CDR2 are SGHTA and FQGTGA. The chain's CDR3 is CASSLQGGTQYF. The CDR3 DNA follows: TGTGCCAGCAGCTTACAGGGGGGGACCCAGTACTTC.

The genes are TRBV19 and TRBJ1-2; 7 bases are shared with TRBD1. Germline CDR1 is LNHDA and CDR2 is SQIVND (reference sequence). The trim removed 4 bases at V and 8 bases at J, leaving 16 bases unmatched. CDR3 length: 16 residues. CDR3 coding DNA: TGTGCCAGTAGTAACGACCGAGCGAAGACAGGGAGCGGCTACACCTTC. It encodes CASSNDRAKTGSGYTF. The complete variable domain, with remaining parts taken from reference TRBV19 and TRBJ1-2, reads DGGITQSPKYLFRKEGQNVTLSCEQNLNHDAMYWYRQDPGQGLRLIYYSQIVNDFQKGDIAEGYSVSREKKESFPLTVTSAQKNPTAFYLCASSNDRAKTGSGYTFGSGTRLTVV.

The chain couples TRBV29-1 to TRBJ1-2; 12 bases are a match to TRBD1. CDR3 length: 15 amino acids. V lost 7 bases and J lost 7; bases outside the gene matches: 13. Germline-derived CDR1 and CDR2 are SQVTM and ANQGSEA. This chain's CDR3 is CSAAGGTGGIAGYTF. DNA of the CDR3: TGCAGCGCCGCAGGGGGGACAGGGGGCATAGCTGGCTACACCTTC.

The chain has TRBV15 and TRBJ2-7; 10 bases agree with TRBD2. The CDR3 spans 16 residues. Germline lookup yields CDR1 LNHNV and CDR2 YYDKDF (reference sequence). With V trimmed by 1 base and J by 1 base, 4 bases remained unmatched. In DNA, the CDR3 is TGTGCCACCAGCAGAGTGACTAGCGGGTGGTCCTACGAGCAGTACTTC. This codes for CATSRVTSGWSYEQYF. Variable domain in full (rest from reference TRBV15 and TRBJ2-7): DAMVIQNPRYQVTQFGKPVTLSCSQTLNHNVMYWYQQKSSQAPKLLFHYYDKDFNNEADTPDNFQSRRPNTSFCFLDIRSPGLGDTAMYLCATSRVTSGWSYEQYFGPGTRLTVT.

The CDR3 reads CASRLGLRTDTQYF. The DNA for the CDR3 is TGTGCCAGCCGACTAGGTCTCCGCACAGATACGCAGTATTTT. The V call is TRBV27, the J call TRBJ2-3; D possibly corresponds to TRBD2 (6 bases). The CDR3 spans 14 residues. V was shortened by 8 bases and J by 1 base, with 13 bases between the two germline ends. The V gene's germline CDR1 is MNHEY and CDR2 SMNVEV (reference sequence).

This clone was seen more than once but under ten times. V usage is TRBV25-1 and J usage is TRBJ1-1; TRBD1 is a possible D gene (6 bases). The V end lost 3 bases, the J end lost 5 bases, and 19 bases lay between the germline ends. This CDR3 is 16 amino acids long. CDR1 is MGHDK and CDR2 is SYGVNS in the germline V gene. The CDR3 coding sequence is TGTGCCAGCAGTGACTTCCTGGGGGGGGGCCGAACTGAAGCTTTCTTT. Its translation: CASSDFLGGGRTEAFF. The whole variable domain, filled in from reference TRBV25-1 and TRBJ1-1, reads EADIYQTPRYLVIGTGKKITLECSQTMGHDKMYWYQQDPGMELHLIHYSYGVNSTEKGDLSSESTVSRIRTEHFPLTLESARPSHTSQYLCASSDFLGGGRTEAFFGQGTRLTVV.

This clone was seen a handful of times. The chain combines TRBV30 with TRBJ2-7; 7 bases are a match to TRBD1. Trimming at V came to 0 bases and at J to 3 bases, leaving 5 bases not matched to a gene. The CDR3 spans 14 residues. Germline V gene sequence: CDR1 GTSNPN, CDR2 SVGIG (reference sequence). CDR3 nucleotides: TGTGCCTGGAGTGTGTCCAGGGGGATCTACGAGCAGTACTTC. Protein product: CAWSVSRGIYEQYF.

This clone was observed a few times. V and J are TRBV19 and TRBJ1-5; D is possibly TRBD1 (6 bases). Per the germline V gene, CDR1 is LNHDA and CDR2 is SQIVND (reference sequence). V lost 2 bases, J lost 5 bases, and 7 bases lay in between. This CDR3 is 13 amino acids long. CDR3 DNA sequence: TGTGCCAGTAGTATACAGGGGTATCAGCCCCAGCATTTT. It yields the protein CASSIQGYQPQHF.

V and J are TRBV7-2 and TRBJ2-5; D ambiguous. CDR1 and CDR2 from the germline V gene are SGHTA and FQGNSA. Trimming removed 3 bases at V and 2 bases at J, with 7 bases between. The CDR3 extends over 13 amino acids. This CDR3 reads CASSFPPQETQYF. The CDR3 DNA reads TGTGCCAGCAGCTTCCCTCCTCAAGAGACCCAGTACTTC.

This clone came up a few times. This sequence joins TRBV7-8 and TRBJ1-6; D is ambiguous. CDR3 length equals 13 residues. CDR1 and CDR2 from the germline V gene are SGHVS and FQNEAQ. Between the trimmed V and J ends, which lost 3 bases and 7 bases, there was a span of 7 bases. The CDR3 loop is CASSLSRNSPLHF. CDR3 sequence (DNA): TGTGCCAGCAGCTTGTCTAGGAATTCACCCCTCCACTTT.

The genes are TRBV5-4 and TRBJ2-1; TRBD2 matches at 8 bases. Looked up from germline, CDR1 is SGHNT and CDR2 is YYREEE (reference sequence). This CDR3 is 14 amino acids long. V lost 4 bases to trimming and J lost 3 bases; unmatched junction nucleotides: 3. The CDR3: CASSPGGIYNEQFF. DNA for the CDR3: TGTGCCAGCAGCCCGGGGGGGATCTACAATGAGCAGTTCTTC.